One and the same sample provided the 22 T cell receptor beta chains below, sequenced in a study of blood T cells in healthy people across ages. PCR was performed a second time for about 7 to 12 cycles using a sample-barcoded 5' primer and a J-beta primer mix. MiXCR was run by TCRdb on the 5' RACE reads, yielding one entry per CDR3 protein. Found here are approximately 1.5 million distinct CDR3 sequences, roughly 43% of them singletons; the top ten hold 4%. Sample: blood. These receptors were taken from a woman younger than 35 in good health.

This sequence joins TRBV25-1 and TRBJ1-1, with TRBD1 identical over 7 bases. The germline gives CDR1 MGHDK, CDR2 SYGVNS. The CDR3 loop spans 13 amino acids. V was clipped by 11 bases and J by 4 bases; unmatched bases: 10. The CDR3 region is CAGSTGLGTEAFF. As DNA, the CDR3 is TGTGCCGGGTCGACAGGGCTGGGCACTGAAGCTTTCTTT. The full variable domain, rest sourced from reference TRBV25-1 and TRBJ1-1, is EADIYQTPRYLVIGTGKKITLECSQTMGHDKMYWYQQDPGMELHLIHYSYGVNSTEKGDLSSESTVSRIRTEHFPLTLESARPSHTSQYLCAGSTGLGTEAFFGQGTRLTVV.

This clonotype was detected only a few times. CDR3: CASSLVGENSPLHF. In nucleotides, the CDR3 is TGTGCCAGCAGTTTAGTGGGGGAAAATTCACCCCTCCACTTT. The chain recombines TRBV27 with TRBJ1-6; D is possibly TRBD1 (5 bases). V lost 2 bases and J 7 bases, leaving 9 bases between the germline ends. Germline V gene data show CDR1 as MNHEY and CDR2 as SMNVEV (reference sequence). The CDR3 contains 14 residues.

The J gene is TRBJ2-5, the V gene TRBV20-1, with 7 nucleotides matching TRBD1. CDR3 length: 11 residues. Germline lookup yields CDR1 DFQATT and CDR2 SNEGSKA (reference sequence). The junction had 9 bases not matched to a gene; V was cut back by 6 bases and J by 11 bases. CDR3 sequence reads: CSARDSNEQYF. CDR3 nucleotide sequence: TGCAGTGCACGGGACAGCAATGAGCAGTACTTC.

This clonotype showed up just a few times. This chain connects TRBV5-1 to TRBJ1-1; possibly TRBD1 for D (5 bases). The CDR3 has 14 residues. Deletions cut 4 bases from V and 5 bases from J, with 15 bases between. Looked up from germline, CDR1 is SGHRS and CDR2 is YFSETQ. CDR3 nucleotides: TGCGCCAGCAGCCCGACCCCGGAGGGGACTGAAGCTTTCTTT. It yields the protein CASSPTPEGTEAFF.

The V gene is TRBV6-2 or TRBV6-3, the J gene TRBJ2-7; D remains unclear. The CDR3 is 14 amino acids. Germline CDR1 is MNHEY and CDR2 is SVGEGT. With 3 bases removed from V and 3 bases from J, the gap between germline ends came to 12 bases. In DNA form, the CDR3 reads TGTGCCAGCAGTTATCAAGGCTTCGGCTACGAGCAGTACTTC. Its translation is CASSYQGFGYEQYF.

The chain is built from TRBV7-2 and TRBJ1-4; 12 nucleotides match TRBD1. V shed 2 bases and J 8 bases; nucleotides not matched to a gene: 3. From germline, CDR1 is SGHTA and CDR2 FQGNSA. The CDR3 runs 15 residues. The CDR3 loop reads CASSLKGTGGEKLFF. CDR3 in DNA: TGTGCCAGCAGCTTAAAGGGGACAGGGGGCGAAAAACTGTTTTTT.

The chain uses TRBV10-3 and TRBJ2-1; no clear D. The germline V gene encodes CDR1 ENHRY and CDR2 SYGVKD. The CDR3 runs 15 residues. The V end was cut by 4 bases, the J end by 7 bases, with 17 bases between. For the CDR3, the DNA is TGTGCCATCAGTGGGGCTGGACCCCGTCGGAATGAGCAGTTCTTC. The encoded protein is CAISGAGPRRNEQFF.

This clonotype appeared a few times. The CDR3: CASSLGFLGTGTSGSPDTQYF. CDR3 DNA sequence: TGTGCCAGCAGCTTAGGGTTCCTAGGGACCGGGACTAGCGGGAGCCCAGATACGCAGTATTTT. J is TRBJ2-3 and V is TRBV7-9; 14 bases fit TRBD2. This CDR3 contains 21 residues. Unmatched junction bases numbered 16, after V lost 1 base and J lost 4 bases. Germline V gene sequence: CDR1 SEHNR, CDR2 FQNEAQ (reference sequence).

In the case of this clonotype: One base away lies a much larger clone, so this may be a sequencing read error. The CDR3 DNA reads as TGTGCCAGCAGCGCAGCATCCCTGAGAAGCTACGAGCAGTACTTC. Its protein is CASSAASLRSYEQYF. This chain connects TRBV9 to TRBJ2-5, with D unclear. TRBJ2-7 matches the DNA end more closely, so the J call is doubtful. The CDR3 has 15 residues. CDR1 and CDR2 (germline): SGDLS, YYNGEE.

The DNA of the CDR3 is TGCAGTGCTAGATACCCGGAGGAGTTCTTC. Translation gives CSARYPEEFF. The genes are TRBV20-1 and TRBJ2-1, with D perhaps TRBD2 (5 bases). Deletions cut 2 bases from V and 14 bases from J, with 10 bases between. The CDR3 spans 10 residues. Germline CDR1 reads DFQATT; CDR2 reads SNEGSKA (reference sequence).

Regarding this clonotype: Since a much larger clone is just one base distant, this may be a read error. This chain uses TRBV6-2 or TRBV6-3 with TRBJ2-6; possible D gene TRBD2, 5 bases. Between the trimmed V and J ends, which lost 0 bases and 8 bases, there was a span of 11 bases. The V gene's germline CDR1 is MNHEY and CDR2 SVGEGT. CDR3 length: 15 amino acids. The chain's CDR3 is CASSYSVSGTNVLTF. The CDR3 DNA is TGTGCCAGCAGTTACTCGGTTTCCGGGACCAACGTCCTGACTTTC.

Concerning this clonotype: A junction boundary mismatches the germline segment, possibly from a read error. The chain combines TRBV4-1 with TRBJ1-5; a possible D gene is TRBD1 (5 bases). CDR1 and CDR2 (germline): MGHRA, YSYEKL. The CDR3 is 15 amino acids. CDR3 in amino acids: CASRQGTGLEQPQHF. DNA for the CDR3: TGCGCCAGCAGACAAGGGACCGGACTGGAACAGCCCCAGCATTTT.

The sample holds one count of this clonotype. This rearrangement joins TRBV6-1 to TRBJ1-5; D is perhaps TRBD1 (6 bases). The CDR3 loop spans 13 amino acids. CDR1 MNHNS and CDR2 SASEGT come from the germline V gene. The V end was cut by 8 bases, the J end by 5 bases, with 13 bases between. CDR3 residues: CASQAGVYQPQHF. DNA for the CDR3: TGTGCCAGCCAGGCAGGGGTTTATCAGCCCCAGCATTTT.

V is TRBV13 and J is TRBJ2-1, with D possibly being TRBD1 or TRBD2 (5 bases each). This CDR3 has 15 residues. Germline CDR1 reads PRHDT; CDR2 reads FYEKMQ (reference sequence). Trimming left V 0 bases short and J 3 bases short, with 9 bases between. The CDR3 is CASSLGWGYYNEQFF. CDR3 in DNA: TGTGCCAGCAGCTTAGGCTGGGGGTACTACAATGAGCAGTTCTTC.

The chain couples TRBV6-6 to TRBJ2-4; D is unclear. CDR1 is MNHNY, CDR2 SVGAGI, per germline (reference sequence). V lost 4 bases and J lost 13, with 17 bases in between. This CDR3 has 13 amino acids. CDR3 loop: CASSSRTKGAQYF. The DNA of the CDR3 is TGTGCCAGCAGTTCGCGGACGAAGGGTGCGCAGTACTTC.

To note about this clonotype: Since a much larger clone is just one base distant, this may be a read error. J is TRBJ2-6 and V is TRBV4-3; 7 bases line up with TRBD1. The V and J ends lost 1 base and 0 bases, in that order; junction bases with no gene match: 3. Germline CDR1 LGHNA, CDR2 YSLEER. CDR3 length: 17 residues. The CDR3 region is CASSQASGGSGANVLTF. The CDR3 nucleotides are TGCGCCAGCAGCCAAGCCTCAGGGGGCTCTGGGGCCAACGTCCTGACTTTC.

This clonotype was seen more than once but under ten times. The CDR3 sequence: CASSVGLTTDTQYF. The CDR3 DNA is TGCGCCAGCAGCGTAGGATTGACCACAGATACGCAGTATTTT. The rearrangement uses TRBV5-1 and TRBJ2-3; the D is unclear. Between the trimmed V and J ends, which lost 4 bases and 2 bases, there was a span of 11 bases. Per germline, CDR1 SGHRS and CDR2 YFSETQ. This CDR3 contains 14 residues.

A single count supports this clonotype. The chain carries TRBV5-1 and TRBJ2-1; the match to TRBD1 covers 8 bases. The CDR3 has 13 amino acids. Germline V lookup: CDR1 SGHRS, CDR2 YFSETQ. V shed 4 bases, J shed 9 bases, and the junction held 6 bases outside the gene matches. CDR3 region: CASSLGQGSEQFF. The CDR3 DNA sequence: TGCGCCAGCAGCCTCGGACAGGGTAGTGAGCAGTTCTTC.

V and J are TRBV7-2 and TRBJ2-7, with D possibly being TRBD2 (5 bases). V lost 5 bases and J lost 3, with 17 bases in between. The CDR3 consists of 15 residues. Germline V gene data show CDR1 as SGHTA and CDR2 as FQGNSA. The CDR3 sequence: CASSLPGGGVYEQYF. CDR3 coding DNA: TGTGCCAGCAGCCTCCCAGGAGGCGGAGTCTACGAGCAGTACTTC.

This clonotype was picked up a small number of times. This chain uses TRBV2 with TRBJ1-5, with 10 bases fitting TRBD1. This CDR3 comprises 14 residues. Unmatched junction bases numbered 2, after V lost 6 bases and J lost 3 bases. Germline V gives CDR1 SNHLY, CDR2 FYNNEI. CDR3 sequence reads: CASRDRGVNQPQHF. DNA of the CDR3: TGTGCCAGCAGGGACAGGGGGGTCAATCAGCCCCAGCATTTT.

The chain joins TRBV7-9 to TRBJ2-1, with D perhaps matching TRBD1 (6 bases). V lost 2 bases and J lost 8, with 16 bases in between. Germline assignment: CDR1 SEHNR and CDR2 FQNEAQ (reference sequence). The CDR3 loop spans 15 amino acids. The CDR3 DNA reads as TGTGCCAGCAGCTTACCGGCGGAACAGGGTTATGAGCAGTTCTTC. It specifies CASSLPAEQGYEQFF.

This sequence joins TRBV6-5 and TRBJ1-5; no clear D gene. This CDR3 is built from 15 residues. V was trimmed by 7 bases and J by 0 bases, leaving 13 bases between them. Per the germline V gene, CDR1 is MNHEY and CDR2 is SVGAGI. CDR3 loop: CASTPGRASNQPQHF. CDR3 bases: TGTGCCAGCACCCCTGGAAGGGCTAGCAATCAGCCCCAGCATTTT.